These 8 T cell receptor beta chains were sequenced from one sample in a study of PD-1 blockade in classical Hodgkin lymphoma. Sequenced by immunoSEQ multiplex PCR; TCRdb stores in-frame clones only, minus some. This repertoire shows 13,000 or so clones, around nine tenths found once; its top ten account for 35% to 40%. Each of the patients experienced relapse following autologous stem cell transplantation, and their brentuximab vedotin exposure differed. The source was peripheral blood mononuclear cells (PBMCs), collected at baseline. The source of these receptors is a human donor with classical Hodgkin lymphoma.

V and J are TRBV7-3 and TRBJ2-7, with 7 nucleotides matching TRBD1. Germline V CDR1 and CDR2: SGHTA, FQGTGA. The CDR3 contains 14 residues. V trimming: 5 bases; J trimming: 3 bases; junction bases outside the gene matches: 7. The CDR3 DNA is TGTGCCAGCAGCCCGCGACAGGGAAACTACGAGCAGTACTTC. Translation: CASSPRQGNYEQYF.

The CDR3 sequence is CASSSPGQSHYEQYF. The DNA for the CDR3 is TGTGCCAGCAGCTCCCCGGGACAGAGTCACTACGAGCAGTACTTC. The V gene is TRBV11-2, the J gene TRBJ2-7, with 7 bases fitting TRBD1. This CDR3 contains 15 residues. Unmatched junction bases numbered 9, after V lost 4 bases and J lost 3 bases. The germline gives CDR1 SGHAT, CDR2 FQNNGV.

V is TRBV7-3 and J is TRBJ1-1; D is ambiguous. Germline V gene lookup returns CDR1 SGHTA and CDR2 FQGTGA. The V end lost 2 bases, the J end lost 5 bases, and 9 bases lay between the germline ends. The CDR3 totals 13 residues. The CDR3 protein is CASSLGVGTEAFF. CDR3 sequence (DNA): TGTGCCAGCAGCTTAGGGGTAGGGACTGAAGCTTTCTTT.

The rearrangement joins TRBV7-3 to TRBJ2-2; D remains unclear. V was pared by 2 bases and J by 6 bases, with 13 bases between. CDR1 and CDR2 from the germline V gene are SGHTA and FQGTGA. This CDR3 is built from 15 residues. In DNA, the CDR3 is TGTGCCAGCAGCTTAGACCCGTTAAGGTCCGGGGAGCTGTTTTTT. It encodes CASSLDPLRSGELFF.

The V gene is TRBV7-6, the J gene TRBJ2-3; 10 bases align to TRBD2. V shed 3 bases and J 0 bases; nucleotides not matched to a gene: 3. CDR1 is SGHVS and CDR2 is FNYEAQ in the germline V gene. The CDR3 totals 16 residues. In DNA, the CDR3 is TGTGCCAGCAGCTTGCGGACTAGCGGTAGCACAGATACGCAGTATTTT. This gives the protein CASSLRTSGSTDTQYF.

The genes are TRBV10-3 and TRBJ2-2; D is possibly TRBD1 (7 bases). V dropped 8 bases and J dropped 4 bases, with 14 bases sitting between them. CDR1 and CDR2 (germline): ENHRY, SYGVKD. CDR3 length: 14 residues. CDR3 region: CAIGTQGGTGELFF. In DNA, the CDR3 is TGTGCCATCGGAACTCAGGGGGGCACCGGGGAGCTGTTTTTT.

This chain connects TRBV7-6 to TRBJ1-1, with 7 bases matching TRBD1. Germline V gene data show CDR1 as SGHVS and CDR2 as FNYEAQ. The CDR3 extends over 14 amino acids. V trimming: 2 bases; J trimming: 2 bases; junction bases outside the gene matches: 2. This CDR3 reads CASSLRQGNTEAFF. CDR3 in DNA: TGTGCCAGCAGCTTACGACAGGGAAACACTGAAGCTTTCTTT. The complete variable domain, with remaining parts taken from reference TRBV7-6 and TRBJ1-1, reads GAGVSQSPRYKVTKRGQDVALRCDPISGHVSLYWYRQALGQGPEFLTYFNYEAQQDKSGLPNDRFSAERPEGSISTLTIQRTEQRDSAMYRCASSLRQGNTEAFFGQGTRLTVV.

The rearrangement uses TRBV5-6 and TRBJ2-7; TRBD2 aligns across 9 bases. The CDR3 sequence is 14 residues long. Germline V lookup: CDR1 SGHDT, CDR2 YYEEEE. After removal of 4 bases from V and 5 bases from J, the junction contained 7 bases not matched to a gene. CDR3 bases: TGTGCCAGCAGCAGGCGGGGGGGCCGCCACGAGCAGTACTTC. It specifies CASSRRGGRHEQYF. The full variable domain, its missing parts supplied by reference TRBV5-6 and TRBJ2-7, is DAGVTQSPTHLIKTRGQQVTLRCSPKSGHDTVSWYQQALGQGPQFIFQYYEEEERQRGNFPDRFSGHQFPNYSSELNVNALLLGDSALYLCASSRRGGRHEQYFGPGTRLTVT.